This TCR beta chain was sequenced for a study of vaccination effects on CD4 cells after COVID-19. Study-level findings and limits: Missing from the study were early post-infection timepoints, and its convalescent patients were few. Researchers report that only 1 of 255 vaccine-induced clones in healthy vaccinees cross-reacted with common cold coronaviruses. At late timepoints after vaccination, vaccine- and infection-induced clones shrank markedly.

A note on this clone: Its specificity is not known.

After expansion with viral peptide pools in the ViraFEST assay, antigen-specific CD4+ T cells were sequenced. Subsequent to a culture period of about ten days, CD4+ T cells were isolated. The cohort was immunized with two doses of either the BNT162b2 or mRNA-1273 vaccine. Both day 3 and day 7 saw half the medium replaced with IL-2 medium. Produced via immunoSEQ multiplex PCR; TCRdb's table is partial and in-frame only. The sample lists 20,000 to 25,000 clones, 81% seen once, with roughly 6% in the top ten. The CDR3 consists of 14 residues. Germline values: CDR1 SGHRS, CDR2 YFSETQ. The germline V and J ends were trimmed by 0 bases and 0 bases, with 6 bases remaining between them.

The chain recombines TRBV5-1 with TRBJ1-1; D call uncertain. The source of this sequence is a human donor who received a COVID-19 vaccine. Some clones in this sample may be carry-over from other donors' samples. Specimen: CD4+ T cells from PBMCs cultured with SARS-CoV-2 spike peptides, collected after COVID-19 vaccination. The CDR3: CASSLDNMNTEAFF. In DNA form, the CDR3 reads TGCGCCAGCAGCTTGGACAACATGAACACTGAAGCTTTCTTT.